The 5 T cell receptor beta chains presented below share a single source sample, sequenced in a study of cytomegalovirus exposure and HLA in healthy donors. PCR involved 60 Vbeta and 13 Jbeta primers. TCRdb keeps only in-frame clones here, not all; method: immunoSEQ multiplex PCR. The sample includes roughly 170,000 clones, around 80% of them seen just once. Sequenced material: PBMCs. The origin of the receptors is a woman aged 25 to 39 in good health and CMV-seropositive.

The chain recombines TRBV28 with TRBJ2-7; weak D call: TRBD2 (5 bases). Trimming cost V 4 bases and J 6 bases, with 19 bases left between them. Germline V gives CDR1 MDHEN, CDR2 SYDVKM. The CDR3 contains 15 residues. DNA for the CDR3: TGTGCCAGCAGTTCGCTCCTAAAAACGGCGGGCGAGCAGTACTTC. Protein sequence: CASSSLLKTAGEQYF.

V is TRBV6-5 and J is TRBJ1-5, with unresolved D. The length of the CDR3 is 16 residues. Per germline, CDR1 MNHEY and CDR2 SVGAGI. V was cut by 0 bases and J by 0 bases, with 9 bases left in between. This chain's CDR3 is CASSYSRTLSNQPQHF. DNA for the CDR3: TGTGCCAGCAGTTACTCGAGGACTCTTAGCAATCAGCCCCAGCATTTT.

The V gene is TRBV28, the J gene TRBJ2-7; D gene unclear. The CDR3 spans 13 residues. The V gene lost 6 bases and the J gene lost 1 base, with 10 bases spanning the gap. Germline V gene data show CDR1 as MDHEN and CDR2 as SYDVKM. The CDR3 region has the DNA TGTGCCAGCAGCCCCCCCGAGTCCTACGAGCAGTACTTC. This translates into CASSPPESYEQYF.

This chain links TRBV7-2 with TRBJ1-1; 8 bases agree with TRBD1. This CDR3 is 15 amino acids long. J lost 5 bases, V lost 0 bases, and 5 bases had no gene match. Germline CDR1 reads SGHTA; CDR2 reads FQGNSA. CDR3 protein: CASSLATGADTEAFF. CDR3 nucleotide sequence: TGTGCCAGCAGCTTAGCGACAGGGGCGGATACTGAAGCTTTCTTT.

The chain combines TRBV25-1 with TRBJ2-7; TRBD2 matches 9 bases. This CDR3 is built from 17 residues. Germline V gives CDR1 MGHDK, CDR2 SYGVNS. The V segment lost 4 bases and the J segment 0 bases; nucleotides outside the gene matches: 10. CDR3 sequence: CASSASPGTSSSYEQYF. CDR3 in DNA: TGTGCCAGCAGTGCATCCCCCGGGACTAGCAGCTCCTACGAGCAGTACTTC.